This record concerns one T cell receptor (beta chain) sequence. Original methodology: Amplification of reference gene primers provided the estimated nucleated cell counts. The table came from immunoSEQ multiplex PCR; TCRdb's copy has only in-frame clones and leaves some out. The D gene and trimming were derived from the DNA, and the V and J assignments and clone size from that table. The profile shows more than 70,000 clones, around 80% of them singletons. This entry comes from a study of blood T cell repertoires in COVID-19. Study overall: Acute and convalescent COVID-19 specimens originated in the United States, Italy and Spain. Sources were T cells, B-cell-depleted T cells, or PBMCs; the material itself was cDNA or gDNA.

This CDR3 has 14 amino acids. The V gene end was trimmed by 3 bases and the J gene end by 9 bases; junction bases not matched to a gene: 10. CDR1 is SGHKS, CDR2 YYEKEE, per germline (reference sequence). The V gene is TRBV5-5, the J gene TRBJ1-2; 8 nucleotides align to TRBD1. The receptor was derived from a woman of 80 years or more with active or convalescent COVID-19. The material sequenced was peripheral blood. This CDR3 reads CASSSSTGAESYTF. CDR3 in DNA: TGTGCCAGCAGCTCCTCGACAGGGGCTGAAAGCTACACCTTC.